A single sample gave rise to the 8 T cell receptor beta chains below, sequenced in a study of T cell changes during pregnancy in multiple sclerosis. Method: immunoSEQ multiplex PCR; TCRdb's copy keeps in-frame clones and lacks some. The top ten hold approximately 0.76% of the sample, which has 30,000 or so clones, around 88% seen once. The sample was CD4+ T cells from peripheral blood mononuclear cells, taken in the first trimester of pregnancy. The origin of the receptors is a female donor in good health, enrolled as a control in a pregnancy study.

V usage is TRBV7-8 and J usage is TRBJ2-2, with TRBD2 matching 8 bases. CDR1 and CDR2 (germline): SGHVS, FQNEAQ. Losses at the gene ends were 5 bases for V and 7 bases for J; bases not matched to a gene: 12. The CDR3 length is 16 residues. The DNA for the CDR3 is TGTGCCAGCAGCCGAATCAGCGGGGGCGCCAGCGGGGAGCTGTTTTTT. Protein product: CASSRISGGASGELFF.

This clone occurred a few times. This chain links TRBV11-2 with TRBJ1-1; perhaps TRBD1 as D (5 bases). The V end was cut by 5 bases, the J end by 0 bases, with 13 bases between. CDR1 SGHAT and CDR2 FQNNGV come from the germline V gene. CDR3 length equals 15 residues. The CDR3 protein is CASSPLRGMNTEAFF. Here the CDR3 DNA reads TGTGCCAGCAGCCCACTACGGGGGATGAACACTGAAGCTTTCTTT.

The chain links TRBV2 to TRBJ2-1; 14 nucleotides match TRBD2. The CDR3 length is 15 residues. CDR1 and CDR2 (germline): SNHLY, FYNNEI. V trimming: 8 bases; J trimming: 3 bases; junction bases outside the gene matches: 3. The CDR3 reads CASAGLAGGYNEQFF. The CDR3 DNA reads TGTGCCAGCGCCGGACTAGCGGGGGGCTACAATGAGCAGTTCTTC. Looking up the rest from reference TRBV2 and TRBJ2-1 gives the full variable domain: EPEVTQTPSHQVTQMGQEVILRCVPISNHLYFYWYRQILGQKVEFLVSFYNNEISEKSEIFDDQFSVERPDGSNFTLKIRSTKLEDSAMYFCASAGLAGGYNEQFFGPGTRLTVL.

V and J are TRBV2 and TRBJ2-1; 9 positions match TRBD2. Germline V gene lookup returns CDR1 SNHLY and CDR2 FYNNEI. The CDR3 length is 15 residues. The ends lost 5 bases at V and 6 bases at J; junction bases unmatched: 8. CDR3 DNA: TGTGCCAGCAGTCCTAGGGCTAGCGGGATCAATGAGCAGTTCTTC. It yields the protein CASSPRASGINEQFF.

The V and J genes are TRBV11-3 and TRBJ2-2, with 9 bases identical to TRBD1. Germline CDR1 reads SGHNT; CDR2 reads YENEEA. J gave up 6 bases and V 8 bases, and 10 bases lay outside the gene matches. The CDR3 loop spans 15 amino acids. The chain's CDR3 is CASGSGTGYPGELFF. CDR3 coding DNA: TGTGCCAGCGGGTCCGGGACAGGGTACCCCGGGGAGCTGTTTTTT.

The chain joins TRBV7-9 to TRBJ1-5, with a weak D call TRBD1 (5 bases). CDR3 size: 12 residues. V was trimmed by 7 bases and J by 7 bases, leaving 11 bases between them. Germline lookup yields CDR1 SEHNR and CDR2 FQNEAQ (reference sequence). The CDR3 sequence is CASNDRGQPQHF. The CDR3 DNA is TGTGCCAGCAATGACCGGGGGCAGCCCCAGCATTTT.

The CDR3 nucleotides read TGTGCCAGCTCACCCACCGGGACAGGTGATCAGCCCCAGCATTTT. Translated: CASSPTGTGDQPQHF. This chain uses TRBV18 with TRBJ1-5; TRBD1 matches at 8 bases. The CDR3 consists of 15 residues. Trimming removed 3 bases from V and 5 bases from J; junction bases left unmatched: 6. The germline gives CDR1 KGHSH, CDR2 LQKENI.

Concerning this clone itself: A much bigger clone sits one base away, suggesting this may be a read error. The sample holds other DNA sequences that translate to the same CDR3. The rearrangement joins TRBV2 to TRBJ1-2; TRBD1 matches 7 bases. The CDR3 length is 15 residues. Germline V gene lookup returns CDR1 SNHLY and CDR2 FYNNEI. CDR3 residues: CARQRRGPANYGYTF. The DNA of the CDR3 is TGTGCCAGACAGAGAAGGGGGCCAGCTAACTACGGCTACACCTTC.